This T cell receptor (beta chain) is drawn from a study of blood T cell repertoires in COVID-19. About the study: Some COVID-19 samples were acute and others convalescent; all came from the United States, Italy and Spain.

The CDR3 runs 16 residues. Germline CDR1 and CDR2: LGHNA and YSLEER. V gave up 1 base and J gave up 8 bases, with 15 bases separating them. Original processing notes: Amplification from reference gene primers served as the basis for estimated nucleated cell counts. Measured with immunoSEQ multiplex PCR; TCRdb has only the in-frame clones, and not every one. Clonal size and the V and J genes are those of that table, whereas D and trimming came from the DNA. Of 120,000 to 150,000 clones in the sample, over 60% were seen once. This TCR derives from a man older than 75 with acute or convalescent COVID-19. The chain has TRBV4-3 and TRBJ1-6, with D unresolved. Sequences were obtained from peripheral blood. The CDR3 reads CASSQATRSGDSPLHF. The CDR3 nucleotides are TGCGCCAGCAGCCAAGCAACCCGATCGGGTGATTCACCCCTCCACTTT.